Following are 3 T cell receptor beta chains from one sample sequenced in a study of blood T cell repertoires in COVID-19. Assay: immunoSEQ multiplex PCR; the TCRdb copy retains only in-frame clones and omits some. Of under 100,000 clones detected, approximately 92% appear once; the ten largest clones hold about 6.6%. The sample comprised peripheral blood. Receptor source: an older woman with active COVID-19.

The CDR3 spells CASSEWGQEQFF. For the CDR3, the DNA is TGCGCCAGCAGTGAGTGGGGACAAGAGCAGTTCTTC. The rearrangement uses TRBV10-1 and TRBJ2-1; a weak D match, TRBD1 (6 bases). CDR1 WNHNN and CDR2 SYGVQD come from the germline V gene (reference sequence). Trimming took 1 base from V and 10 from J, leaving 8 bases between them. The CDR3 has 12 amino acids.

The rearrangement links TRBV2 to TRBJ2-2, with 9 bases identical to TRBD2. Germline CDR1 SNHLY, CDR2 FYNNEI. V was clipped by 4 bases and J by 6 bases; unmatched bases: 9. The CDR3 extends over 16 amino acids. The CDR3 bases are TGTGCCAGCAGTGCCCCGGGGGTAGCGGGGGCCGGGGAGCTGTTTTTT. Its protein product is CASSAPGVAGAGELFF.

As for this clone: Other DNA sequences in this specimen translate into the identical CDR3. This chain uses TRBV30 with TRBJ1-5; D gene uncertain. This CDR3 is 13 amino acids long. V shed 0 bases and J shed 4 bases, with 7 bases lying between them. Looked up from germline, CDR1 is GTSNPN and CDR2 is SVGIG (reference sequence). CDR3 DNA sequence: TGTGCCTGGAGTGTACGGGAAAATCAGCCCCAGCATTTT. Its translation: CAWSVRENQPQHF.